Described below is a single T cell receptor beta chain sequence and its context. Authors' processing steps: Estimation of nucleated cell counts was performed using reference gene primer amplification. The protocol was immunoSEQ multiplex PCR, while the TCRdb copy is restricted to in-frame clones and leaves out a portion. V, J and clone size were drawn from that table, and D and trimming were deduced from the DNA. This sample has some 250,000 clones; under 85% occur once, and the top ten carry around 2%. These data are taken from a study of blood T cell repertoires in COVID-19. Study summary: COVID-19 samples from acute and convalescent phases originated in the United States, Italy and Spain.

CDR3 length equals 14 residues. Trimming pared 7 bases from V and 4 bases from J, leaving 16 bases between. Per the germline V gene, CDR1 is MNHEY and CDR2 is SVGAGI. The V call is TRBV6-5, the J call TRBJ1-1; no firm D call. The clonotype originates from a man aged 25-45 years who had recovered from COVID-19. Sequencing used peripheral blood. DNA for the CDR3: TGTGCCAGCAACGTTCAGGAAATCGGCACTGAAGCTTTCTTT. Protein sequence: CASNVQEIGTEAFF.